This entry lists 14 T cell receptor beta chains sequenced from one sample in a study of T cell responses to AZD1222 COVID-19 vaccine. Sequenced by immunoSEQ multiplex PCR; TCRdb stores in-frame clones only, minus some. The table has under 150,000 clones, 80% to 95% seen once; the top ten hold approximately 2.8%. The specimen comprised peripheral blood, sampled on day 0 of AZD1222 vaccination. The receptors originated from an adult in good health.

This chain connects TRBV2 to TRBJ2-7; D unclear. Germline CDR1 and CDR2: SNHLY and FYNNEI. Trimming took off 1 base at V and 0 bases at J, with 13 bases between the two ends. The CDR3 covers 16 residues. CDR3 region: CASSEVLGRSSYEQYF. CDR3 coding DNA: TGTGCCAGCAGTGAAGTTTTAGGCAGGAGCTCCTACGAGCAGTACTTC.

V and J are TRBV7-2 and TRBJ2-6; D may be TRBD1 or TRBD2 (5 bases each). The CDR3 spans 14 residues. Germline V gives CDR1 SGHTA, CDR2 FQGNSA. V was cut by 4 bases and J by 2 bases, with 6 bases left in between. The CDR3 sequence: CASSWGPGANVLTF. The CDR3 DNA reads TGTGCCAGCAGCTGGGGACCTGGGGCCAACGTCCTGACTTTC. Based on the CDR3 plus reference TRBV7-2 and TRBJ2-6, the full variable domain is GAGVSQSPSNKVTEKGKDVELRCDPISGHTALYWYRQSLGQGLEFLIYFQGNSAPDKSGLPSDRFSAERTGGSVSTLTIQRTQQEDSAVYLCASSWGPGANVLTFGAGSRLTVL.

The genes are TRBV27 and TRBJ2-7, with 9 positions matching TRBD2. With V trimmed by 1 base and J by 5 bases, 9 bases remained unmatched. Looked up from germline, CDR1 is MNHEY and CDR2 is SMNVEV (reference sequence). This CDR3 is 16 amino acids long. As DNA, the CDR3 is TGTGCCAGCAGTTTATTTCTAGCGGGGAGTGGCGACGAGCAGTACTTC. Its translation: CASSLFLAGSGDEQYF.

The J gene is TRBJ1-6, the V gene TRBV4-3; D is undetermined. The CDR3 consists of 15 residues. Germline V lookup: CDR1 LGHNA, CDR2 YSLEER. V was shortened by 6 bases and J by 9 bases, with 18 bases between the two germline ends. The CDR3 loop reads CASRSAGPSPSPLHF. CDR3 bases: TGCGCCAGCAGGTCCGCAGGTCCATCCCCTTCACCCCTCCACTTT.

V usage is TRBV27 and J usage is TRBJ2-1; 8 nucleotides match TRBD2. The CDR3 runs 14 residues. CDR1 MNHEY and CDR2 SMNVEV come from the germline V gene (reference sequence). V was pared by 5 bases and J by 5 bases, with 5 bases of the junction left unmatched. This CDR3 is CASSLAGNDNEQFF. CDR3 in DNA: TGTGCCAGCAGTCTAGCGGGCAACGACAATGAGCAGTTCTTC.

The J gene is TRBJ2-1, the V gene TRBV3-1 (or the pseudogene TRBV3-2), with D perhaps TRBD2 (6 bases). The CDR3 covers 15 residues. Germline V gene sequence: CDR1 LGHDT, CDR2 YNNKEL (reference sequence). Between the trimmed V and J ends, which lost 1 base and 7 bases, there was a span of 14 bases. The CDR3 sequence is CASSQVGGLRNEQFF. CDR3 DNA: TGTGCCAGCAGCCAAGTCGGAGGGCTAAGGAATGAGCAGTTCTTC.

The chain joins TRBV7-2 to TRBJ1-2; 7 nucleotides match TRBD1. The CDR3 extends over 14 amino acids. The V segment lost 7 bases and the J segment 7 bases; nucleotides outside the gene matches: 12. From germline, CDR1 is SGHTA and CDR2 FQGNSA. This CDR3 reads CASTEDRAGGGYTF. The CDR3 DNA reads TGTGCCAGCACCGAAGACAGGGCCGGCGGTGGCTACACCTTC.

The DNA of the CDR3 is TGTGCCAGCAGCCTGGGACGGAGGTATGGCTACACCTTC. Its protein is CASSLGRRYGYTF. The rearrangement joins TRBV7-2 to TRBJ1-2; perhaps TRBD1 as D (5 bases). V lost 5 bases and J 5 bases, leaving 12 bases between the germline ends. Germline lookup yields CDR1 SGHTA and CDR2 FQGNSA. This CDR3 is built from 13 residues.

This clone was detected once. The V call is TRBV3-1 (or the pseudogene TRBV3-2), the J call TRBJ2-7; a weak D match, TRBD1 (5 bases). The germline CDR1 and CDR2 sequences are LGHDT and YNNKEL (reference sequence). The length of the CDR3 is 14 residues. V shed 4 bases and J shed 2 bases, with 12 bases lying between them. The chain's CDR3 is CASSPHRSPYEQYF. The CDR3 DNA is TGTGCCAGCAGCCCCCACAGGAGTCCCTACGAGCAGTACTTC.

The chain carries TRBV11-2 and TRBJ2-1; D is perhaps TRBD2 (5 bases). Germline CDR1 SGHAT, CDR2 FQNNGV. The CDR3 has 15 residues. V shed 2 bases and J shed 2 bases, with 10 bases lying between them. The CDR3: CASSLSRGTYNEQFF. The CDR3, as DNA: TGTGCCAGCAGCTTATCTCGGGGTACCTACAATGAGCAGTTCTTC.

The rearrangement uses TRBV11-3 and TRBJ2-5; tentatively, D is TRBD1 or TRBD2 (5 bases each). V lost 5 bases, J lost 5 bases, and 15 bases lay in between. This CDR3 contains 14 residues. Germline loops: CDR1 SGHNT, CDR2 YENEEA. The CDR3 DNA reads TGTGCCAGCAGCCCATTCAGGGACGTTGAGACCCAGTACTTC. It encodes CASSPFRDVETQYF.

The sample holds one count of this clone. The rearrangement uses TRBV5-1 and TRBJ2-7; TRBD1 might be the D (7 bases). Trimming pared 4 bases from V and 7 bases from J, leaving 27 bases between. The V gene's germline CDR1 is SGHRS and CDR2 YFSETQ. This CDR3 contains 17 residues. This CDR3 is CASSQGGPTGSLTEQYF. DNA of the CDR3: TGCGCCAGCAGCCAGGGGGGTCCGACAGGGTCATTGACGGAGCAGTACTTC. Complete variable domain (other parts from reference TRBV5-1 and TRBJ2-7): KAGVTQTPRYLIKTRGQQVTLSCSPISGHRSVSWYQQTPGQGLQFLFEYFSETQRNKGNFPGRFSGRQFSNSRSEMNVSTLELGDSALYLCASSQGGPTGSLTEQYFGPGTRLTVT.

Regarding this clone: Different DNA sequences within this sample yield the same CDR3. J is TRBJ1-5 and V is TRBV5-1; 7 nucleotides align to TRBD1. J gave up 1 base and V 4 bases, and 2 bases lay outside the gene matches. From germline, CDR1 is SGHRS and CDR2 YFSETQ. This CDR3 is 14 amino acids long. The CDR3 nucleotides are TGCGCCAGCAGCCCACAGGGGAGCAATCAGCCCCAGCATTTT. Encoded protein: CASSPQGSNQPQHF.

This rearrangement joins TRBV2 to TRBJ2-1, with TRBD2 matching over 10 bases. V was pared by 6 bases and J by 4 bases, with 3 bases of the junction left unmatched. The CDR3 loop spans 14 amino acids. In germline, CDR1 is SNHLY, CDR2 FYNNEI. The CDR3 protein is CASSRTSGYNEQFF. The CDR3 DNA is TGTGCCAGCAGCCGGACTAGCGGTTACAATGAGCAGTTCTTC.